This T cell receptor beta chain was sequenced for a study of T cells in Graves' hyperthyroidism and ophthalmopathy. Study results and caveats: Peripheral blood also featured most of the thyroid clonotypes expanded above 0.001. Ophthalmopathy prediction by the model preceded onset by a median approximately 5.9 months.

This CDR3 comprises 13 residues. The germline CDR1 and CDR2 sequences are MDHEN and SYDVKM. RNA transcripts yielded amplified TCR beta CDR3 regions. A first-round RT-PCR of the TCR CDR3 used the HTBI primer set. TCRdb re-analysed the multiplex PCR reads in MiXCR, keeping a single row per CDR3 protein. Counted here are about 250,000 distinct CDR3 sequences, approximately 25% occurring once; the ten biggest clones make up 35% to 40%. Patients with uncontrolled infections, other autoimmune diseases, pregnancy or lactation were excluded. Using approximately 10 ml of fresh peripheral blood, PBMCs were prepared. The sample holds many counts of this clonotype. Its antigen is not known. A much more abundant neighbour one base away suggests this may be a read error.

The V call is TRBV28, the J call TRBJ1-1; D is ambiguous. The TCR was taken from a woman aged 35 to 49 with Graves' ophthalmopathy. The sequenced material came from blood. The CDR3 sequence is CASSLTRNTEALF. The CDR3 DNA follows: TGTGCCAGCAGTTTGACGAGGAACACTGAAGCTCTCTTT.